Listed below are T cell receptor beta chains from one sample, sequenced in a study of blood T cells in healthy people across ages. TCRdb processed the 5' RACE reads anew with MiXCR; each CDR3 protein has one entry. The sample lists about 810,000 distinct CDR3 sequences, roughly 35% occurring once. The source material was blood. The receptors stem from a man aged 18-30 years in good health. Each CDR3 is given with its conserved first and last residue. Fields, in order: clone size, J gene, V gene, D gene, CDR3 DNA, CDR3 protein. A D gene is named only where the DNA matches it firmly. Only some rows state a clone size, as once, few, many or a class for expanded clones.

. TRBJ2-7 TRBV10-3 TRBD1 TGTGCCACCATCCGGACAGGGTCCTACGAGCAGTACTTC CATIRTGSYEQYF
. TRBJ2-5 TRBV28 TRBD1 TGTGCCAGCAGCCCAAGTGACGACAGGGGGGACTACGAGCGGTACTTC CASSPSDDRGDYERYF
. TRBJ2-5 TRBV28 . TGTGCCAGCAGTCCGGTGAGAGGAGGAGGACAAGAGACCCAGTACTTC CASSPVRGGGQETQYF
. TRBJ1-2 TRBV18 TRBD1 TGTGCCAGCTCACCCAGGACAGGGGACAACTATGGCTACACCTTC CASSPRTGDNYGYTF
. TRBJ2-1 TRBV10-3 TRBD2 TGTGCCGTCAGCAAGACTAGCGGGGTCTACAATGAGCAGTTCTTC CAVSKTSGVYNEQFF
few TRBJ2-3 TRBV7-2 TRBD2 TGTGCCAGCAGCTTTGTCGTGGCTAGCGGGGGGGCAGGAGATACGCAGTATTTT CASSFVVASGGAGDTQYF
few TRBJ2-7 TRBV6-1 . TGTGCCAGCAGTGAAGGGGGGCCCTACGAGCAGTACTTC CASSEGGPYEQYF
few TRBJ2-7 TRBV5-1 TRBD1 TGCGCCAGCAGCTTGGGGGCGACAGGGAGCTCCTACGAGCAGTACTTC CASSLGATGSSYEQYF
. TRBJ2-3 TRBV30 TRBD2 TGTGCCTGGAGTCGGGGGGAGAGTCAAGATACGCAGTATTTT CAWSRGESQDTQYF
few TRBJ2-1 TRBV29-1 . TGCAGCGTTAATAGGCAGAGTTACAATGAGCAGTTCTTC CSVNRQSYNEQFF
. TRBJ2-5 TRBV4-3 . TGCGCCAGCAGCCCCGGACCAAGGACTACCGTAGAGACCCAGTACTTC CASSPGPRTTVETQYF
. TRBJ2-3 TRBV5-1 TRBD2 TGCGCCAGCAGCTTGGGAGCGGGGTTCGGCACAGATACGCAGTATTTT CASSLGAGFGTDTQYF
few TRBJ1-1 TRBV29-1 . TGCAGCGTTTCCTCGAACACTGAAGCTTTCTTT CSVSSNTEAFF
many TRBJ2-1 TRBV20-1 . TGCAGTGCTCCAAATCCTGGGGCTGGCCCCAATACTGAGCAGTTCTTC CSAPNPGAGPNTEQFF
many TRBJ2-5 TRBV20-1 TRBD2 TGCAGTGCTAGAGCCGAAACTAGCGGGGGGCCCCAGTACTTC CSARAETSGGPQYF
few TRBJ2-5 TRBV6-2/TRBV6-3 . TGTGCCAGCAGTGATAACCGCAAAGAGACCCAGTACTTC CASSDNRKETQYF
. TRBJ2-7 TRBV7-2 TRBD2 TGTGCCAGCAGCGAGCAAGCGGGGGGTTACGAGCAGTACTTC CASSEQAGGYEQYF
. TRBJ1-1 TRBV6-2/TRBV6-3 TRBD1 TGTGCCAGCAGTTACTCGAGGATCAGGGGGCCCAACACTGAAGCTTTCTTT CASSYSRIRGPNTEAFF
. TRBJ2-1 TRBV10-3 . TGTGCCATCAGAGTGGACCCCAATGGGGGTGAGCAGTTCTTC CAIRVDPNGGEQFF
many TRBJ2-5 TRBV5-5 . TGTGCCAGCAGCTCCCTTGGGGGTCGAGAGACCCAGTACTTC CASSSLGGRETQYF
many TRBJ2-5 TRBV20-1 TRBD2 TGCAGTGCTAGCCAACTAGCGGGAACCACTCAAGAGACCCAGTACTTC CSASQLAGTTQETQYF
. TRBJ2-3 TRBV4-3 . TGCGCCAGCAGTCCCCAGGGCGGGGGCCCTGGCACAGATACGCAGTATTTT CASSPQGGGPGTDTQYF
. TRBJ2-7 TRBV29-1 . TGCAGCGCTGGATACGGGACACCCTACAATGAGCAGTACTTC CSAGYGTPYNEQYF
. TRBJ2-5 TRBV7-9 . TGTGCCAGCAGCTTTGGAGTTGTAGAGACCCAGTACTTC CASSFGVVETQYF
. TRBJ1-6 TRBV4-3 TRBD1 TGCGCCAGCAGCCAAGAAGTGGCAGGGGGTAGGAATTCACCCCTCCACTTT CASSQEVAGGRNSPLHF
. TRBJ2-5 TRBV5-1 . TGCTCCAACAGCTCGGACCAACCCCCGCGAGGGACCCAGTACTTC CSNSSDQPPRGTQYF
few TRBJ2-5 TRBV4-2 . TGTGCCAGCAGCCCGACAGGACCGGACAATGAGCAGTACTTC CASSPTGPDNEQYF
few TRBJ2-1 TRBV7-3 TRBD1 TGTGCCAGCAGCTTCATAAGGACGGGACAGATGAAGAGCTCCTACAATGAGCAGTTCTTC CASSFIRTGQMKSSYNEQFF
few TRBJ2-7 TRBV20-1 TRBD1 TGCAGTGCTAGAGATCGGACAGGGGATGTTTCCCCCTCCTACGAGCAGTACTTC CSARDRTGDVSPSYEQYF
. TRBJ2-5 TRBV29-1 . TGCAGCGTTGACCGGGTCTCGAATGAGCAGTACTTC CSVDRVSNEQYF
. TRBJ2-5 TRBV14 TRBD1 TGTGCCAGCAGCTTTCGGACAGGGACAGACCAGTACTTC CASSFRTGTDQYF
. TRBJ2-5 TRBV4-2 TRBD2 TGTGCCAGCAGCCAAGAAGCCAGTACTGGACTAGCGGGGGGACGAATTCAAGAGACCCAGTACTTC CASSQEASTGLAGGRIQETQYF
. TRBJ1-2 TRBV7-2 . TGTGCCAGCAGCTTAGCGTTGACGGGTGCTGGCTACACCTTC CASSLALTGAGYTF
. TRBJ2-7 TRBV28 TRBD2 TGTGCCAGCAAGGCTCAAGGGCGGGAGGGCTACGAGCAGTACTTC CASKAQGREGYEQYF
. TRBJ2-1 TRBV20-1 TRBD1 TGCAGTGCAGTCCGGGGACAGGGGTGGACTGAGCAGTTCTTC CSAVRGQGWTEQFF
many TRBJ2-7 TRBV28 . TGTGCCAGCAGTCAGGGAATGGGGGAGCAGTACTTC CASSQGMGEQYF
. TRBJ1-5 TRBV5-6 . TGTGCCAGCAGCCGGATGGGGGGTAGGGACAATCAGCCCCAGCATTTT CASSRMGGRDNQPQHF
. TRBJ1-2 TRBV5-6 . TGTGCCAGCAGCTGGGTGCTACATGAGGGCTACACCTTC CASSWVLHEGYTF
. TRBJ1-1 TRBV20-1 . TGCAGTGTTGGGGCTTTGGGGAACACTGAAGCTTTCTTT CSVGALGNTEAFF
few TRBJ2-7 TRBV20-1 TRBD2 TGCAGTGCTAGAGATCGGAGCGGGGGGGACTCCTACGAGCAGTACTTC CSARDRSGGDSYEQYF
. TRBJ1-1 TRBV5-1 TRBD1 TGCGCCAGCCGTAGAGAGACAGGGGGCACTGAAGCTTTCTTT CASRRETGGTEAFF
few TRBJ1-4 TRBV18 . TGTGCCAGCTCACCAACCCGCGGTCTCGCTAATGAAAAACTGTTTTTT CASSPTRGLANEKLFF
few TRBJ2-5 TRBV20-1 . TGCAGTGCTAGAGATGGTCGGCTTCCGAGGGGGACCCAGTACTTC CSARDGRLPRGTQYF
. TRBJ1-1 TRBV27 . TGTGCCAGCAGTTTATATGGTCGGGGGCTGAACACTGAAGCTTTCTTT CASSLYGRGLNTEAFF
. TRBJ1-2 TRBV2 . TGTGCCAGCAGTGAGTTCTTTGGACCCTATGGCTACACCTTC CASSEFFGPYGYTF
few TRBJ1-1 TRBV5-1 TRBD1 TGCGCCAGCAGCGGGGGTACAGGGGAACAGGTTCAGGCTTTCTTT CASSGGTGEQVQAFF
. TRBJ2-6 TRBV5-1 . TGCGCCAGCAGCTTGGAACTGATCTCTGGGGCCAACGTCCCGACTTTC CASSLELISGANVPTF
. TRBJ1-1 TRBV12-3/TRBV12-4 . TGTGCCAGCAGTCTTCGCGTATCGGGAAAGAACACTGAAGCTTTCTTT CASSLRVSGKNTEAFF
. TRBJ1-1 TRBV4-2 . TGTGCCAGCAACGAGGGGTTGAACACTGAAGCTTTCTTT CASNEGLNTEAFF
few TRBJ2-3 TRBV13 . TGTGCCAGCAGCTTAGAGGCGGACACAGATACGCAGTATTTT CASSLEADTDTQYF
. TRBJ1-1 TRBV7-2 . TGTGCCAGCAGCCTTAGGGTCGGGGGCGAAGCTTTCTTT CASSLRVGGEAFF
few TRBJ1-2 TRBV5-1 . TGCGCCAGTAGCCCGCCCAGTGAAGATCCTAACTATGGCTACACCTTC CASSPPSEDPNYGYTF
many TRBJ1-1 TRBV7-2 . TGTGCCAGCAGCTTATCAAGGATAACTGAAGCTTTCTTT CASSLSRITEAFF
few TRBJ1-4 TRBV20-1 TRBD1 TGCAGTGCTAGAGACTTGCTGGGACAGTCTAATGAAAAACTGTTTTTT CSARDLLGQSNEKLFF
few TRBJ2-7 TRBV30 TRBD1 TGTGCCTGGAGTGGCCGGACAGGAGACGAGCAGTACTTC CAWSGRTGDEQYF
few TRBJ1-4 TRBV5-5 . TGTGCCAGCAGCGGGGCCGGGGCGGGGGCTAATGAAAAACTGTTTTTT CASSGAGAGANEKLFF
once TRBJ1-2 TRBV20-1 . TGCAGTGCTTATGGACGGAGCGAGTCGAGCTACACCTTC CSAYGRSESSYTF